Listed below are T cell receptor beta chains from one sample, sequenced in a study of T cell changes during pregnancy in multiple sclerosis. This table comes from immunoSEQ multiplex PCR, and its TCRdb copy is limited to in-frame clones, with some not included. This table holds about 60,000 clones, under 95% found once. The sample was CD8+ T cells from peripheral blood mononuclear cells, taken in the second trimester of pregnancy. Receptor source: a female donor with multiple sclerosis, enrolled in a pregnancy study. Each CDR3 is given with its conserved first and last residue. Each record gives: clone size, D gene, J gene, V gene, CDR3 protein. The D gene is left open where the match is weak. Clone sizes are given selectively: once, few, many, or a class where the clone is expanded.

clone size: once
D gene: .
J gene: TRBJ2-2
V gene: TRBV29-1
CDR3 protein: CSVKGGGAGELFF

clone size: .
D gene: TRBD1
J gene: TRBJ1-1
V gene: TRBV6-1
CDR3 protein: CASSVGRGTEAFF

clone size: .
D gene: TRBD2
J gene: TRBJ2-7
V gene: TRBV7-2
CDR3 protein: CASSLATSESYEQYF

clone size: .
D gene: TRBD2
J gene: TRBJ2-7
V gene: TRBV19
CDR3 protein: CASGAGDLAEQYF

clone size: .
D gene: TRBD2
J gene: TRBJ2-3
V gene: TRBV5-4
CDR3 protein: CASSPWTSASTDTQYF

clone size: .
D gene: TRBD2
J gene: TRBJ2-1
V gene: TRBV27
CDR3 protein: CASSPGLAVYNEQFF

clone size: .
D gene: .
J gene: TRBJ1-1
V gene: TRBV23-1
CDR3 protein: CASSQSGETEAFF

clone size: .
D gene: .
J gene: TRBJ1-5
V gene: TRBV27
CDR3 protein: CASSLSMGQGNQPQHF

clone size: .
D gene: .
J gene: TRBJ1-1
V gene: TRBV2
CDR3 protein: CASNEPTGRVNTEAFF

clone size: .
D gene: TRBD2
J gene: TRBJ2-3
V gene: TRBV7-9
CDR3 protein: CASSFRGGKGTDTQYF

clone size: .
D gene: .
J gene: TRBJ1-1
V gene: TRBV19
CDR3 protein: CASREAWGNTEAFF

clone size: .
D gene: .
J gene: TRBJ2-7
V gene: TRBV19
CDR3 protein: CASSIVGGYEQYF

clone size: .
D gene: TRBD2
J gene: TRBJ2-3
V gene: TRBV9
CDR3 protein: CASSILAGVADTQYF

clone size: .
D gene: .
J gene: TRBJ2-7
V gene: TRBV23-1
CDR3 protein: CASSLGADEQYF

clone size: once
D gene: TRBD1
J gene: TRBJ1-1
V gene: TRBV11-2
CDR3 protein: CASSESWTGNGNTEAFF

clone size: .
D gene: .
J gene: TRBJ2-7
V gene: TRBV6-1
CDR3 protein: CASSEARGREQYF

clone size: .
D gene: .
J gene: TRBJ2-1
V gene: TRBV6-5
CDR3 protein: CASSFGQYNEQFF

clone size: once
D gene: .
J gene: TRBJ2-7
V gene: TRBV27
CDR3 protein: CASSSTATYEQYF

clone size: few
D gene: TRBD1
J gene: TRBJ1-1
V gene: TRBV7-9
CDR3 protein: CANDVVTGAIWGAFF

clone size: .
D gene: .
J gene: TRBJ2-1
V gene: TRBV28
CDR3 protein: CASSSLTKGYEQFF

clone size: .
D gene: TRBD2
J gene: TRBJ2-5
V gene: TRBV27
CDR3 protein: CASRRTLAGVETQYF

clone size: .
D gene: TRBD2
J gene: TRBJ2-3
V gene: TRBV11-2
CDR3 protein: CASSGTSVTDTQYF